This TCR beta chain was profiled in a study of blood T cell repertoires in COVID-19. This CDR3 is 13 amino acids long. V was trimmed by 5 bases and J by 5 bases, leaving 12 bases between them. CDR1 MGHRA and CDR2 YSYEKL come from the germline V gene. The method was immunoSEQ multiplex PCR; TCRdb's version includes in-frame clones alone and lacks a portion of them. The data contain 350,000 to 450,000 clones, 75% to 90% of them singletons. The origin of this receptor is a man under 40 who had recovered from COVID-19. V gene TRBV4-1 combines with J gene TRBJ1-2; D is perhaps TRBD1 (5 bases). Specimen: PBMCs or T cells enriched from blood (not recorded which). CDR3 in amino acids: CASSAGTVYGYTF. DNA of the CDR3: TGCGCCAGCAGCGCCGGGACTGTATATGGCTACACCTTC.